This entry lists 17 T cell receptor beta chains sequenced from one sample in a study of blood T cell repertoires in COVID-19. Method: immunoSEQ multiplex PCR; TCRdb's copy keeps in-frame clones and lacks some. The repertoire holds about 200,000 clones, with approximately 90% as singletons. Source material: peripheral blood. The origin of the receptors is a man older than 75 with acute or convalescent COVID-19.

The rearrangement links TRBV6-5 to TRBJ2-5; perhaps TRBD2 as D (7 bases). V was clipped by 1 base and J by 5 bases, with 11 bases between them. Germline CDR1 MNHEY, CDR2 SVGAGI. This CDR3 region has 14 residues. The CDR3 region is CASSYFRGAETQYF. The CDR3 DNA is TGTGCCAGCAGTTACTTTCGGGGGGCGGAGACCCAGTACTTC.

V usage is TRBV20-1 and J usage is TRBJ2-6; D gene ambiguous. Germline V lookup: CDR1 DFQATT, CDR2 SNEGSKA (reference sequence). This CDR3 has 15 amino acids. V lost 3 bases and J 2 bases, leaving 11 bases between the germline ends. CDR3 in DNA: TGCAGTGCTAGTTCCGCGCAGGCTGGGGCCAACGTCCTGACTTTC. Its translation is CSASSAQAGANVLTF.

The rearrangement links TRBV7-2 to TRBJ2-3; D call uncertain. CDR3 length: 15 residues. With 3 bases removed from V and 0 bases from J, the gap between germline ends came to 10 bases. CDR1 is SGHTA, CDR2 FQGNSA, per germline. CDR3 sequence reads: CASSFADISTDTQYF. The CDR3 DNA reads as TGTGCCAGCAGCTTTGCTGACATTAGCACAGATACGCAGTATTTT.

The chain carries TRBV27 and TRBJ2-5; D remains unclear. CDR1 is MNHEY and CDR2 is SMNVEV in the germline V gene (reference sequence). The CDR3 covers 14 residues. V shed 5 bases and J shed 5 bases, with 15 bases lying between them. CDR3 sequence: CASSPRWARETQYF. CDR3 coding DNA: TGTGCCAGCAGTCCCAGGTGGGCGCGTGAGACCCAGTACTTC.

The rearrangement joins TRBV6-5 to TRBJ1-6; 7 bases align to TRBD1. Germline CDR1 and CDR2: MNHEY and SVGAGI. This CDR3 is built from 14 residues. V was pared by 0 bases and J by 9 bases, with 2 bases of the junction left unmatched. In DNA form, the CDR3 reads TGTGCCAGCAGTTACTCGGGGGACAGTTCACCCCTCCACTTT. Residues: CASSYSGDSSPLHF.

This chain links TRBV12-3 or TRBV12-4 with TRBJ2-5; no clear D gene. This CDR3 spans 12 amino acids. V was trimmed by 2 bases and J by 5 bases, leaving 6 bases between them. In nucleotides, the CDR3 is TGTGCCAGCAGTTTACACCGGGAGACCCAGTACTTC. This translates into CASSLHRETQYF.

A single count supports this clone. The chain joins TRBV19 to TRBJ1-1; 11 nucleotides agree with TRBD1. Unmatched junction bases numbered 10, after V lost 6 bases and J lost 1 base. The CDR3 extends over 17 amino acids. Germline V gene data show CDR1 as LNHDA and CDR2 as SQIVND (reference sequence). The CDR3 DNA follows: TGTGCCAGTAGCGGGACAGGGGGAAGTTTTCGGAACACTGAAGCTTTCTTT. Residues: CASSGTGGSFRNTEAFF.

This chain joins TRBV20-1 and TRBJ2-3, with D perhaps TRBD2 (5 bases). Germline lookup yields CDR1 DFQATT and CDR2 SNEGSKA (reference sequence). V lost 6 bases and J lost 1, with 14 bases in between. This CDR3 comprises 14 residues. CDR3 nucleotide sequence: TGCAGTGCCAGTAGCGCATGGGGCACAGATACGCAGTATTTT. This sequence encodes CSASSAWGTDTQYF.

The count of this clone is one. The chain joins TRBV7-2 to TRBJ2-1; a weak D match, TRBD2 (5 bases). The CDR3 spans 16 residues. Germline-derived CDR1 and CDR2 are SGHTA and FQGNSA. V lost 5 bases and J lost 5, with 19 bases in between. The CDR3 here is CASSLLRDPIDNEQFF. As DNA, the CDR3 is TGTGCCAGCAGCCTACTCCGGGATCCGATAGACAATGAGCAGTTCTTC.

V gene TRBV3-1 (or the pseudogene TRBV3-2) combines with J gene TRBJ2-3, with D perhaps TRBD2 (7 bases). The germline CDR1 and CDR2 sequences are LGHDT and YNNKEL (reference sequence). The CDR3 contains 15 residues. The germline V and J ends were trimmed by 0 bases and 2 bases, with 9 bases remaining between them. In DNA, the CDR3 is TGTGCCAGCAGCCAAGAGGGGGGGCCCACAGATACGCAGTATTTT. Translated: CASSQEGGPTDTQYF.

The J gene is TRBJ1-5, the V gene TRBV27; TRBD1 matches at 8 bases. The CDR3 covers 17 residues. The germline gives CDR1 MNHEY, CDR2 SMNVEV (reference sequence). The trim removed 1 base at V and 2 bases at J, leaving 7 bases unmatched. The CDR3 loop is CASSLFSGGAGNQPQHF. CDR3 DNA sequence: TGTGCCAGCAGTTTATTTTCAGGGGGCGCGGGCAATCAGCCCCAGCATTTT.

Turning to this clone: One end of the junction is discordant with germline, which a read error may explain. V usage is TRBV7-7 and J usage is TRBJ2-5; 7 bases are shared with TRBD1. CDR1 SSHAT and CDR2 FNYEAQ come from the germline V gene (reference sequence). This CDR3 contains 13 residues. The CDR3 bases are TGTGCTAGCAGCCGGGGACAGCAAGAGACCCAGTACTTC. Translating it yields CASSRGQQETQYF.

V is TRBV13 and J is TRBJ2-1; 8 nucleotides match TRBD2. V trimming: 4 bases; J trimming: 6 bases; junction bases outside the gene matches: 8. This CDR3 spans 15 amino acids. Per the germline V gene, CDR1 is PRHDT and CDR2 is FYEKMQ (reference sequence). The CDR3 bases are TGTGCCAGCAGCTATATCGGACTAGCCTCCAATGAGCAGTTCTTC. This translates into CASSYIGLASNEQFF.

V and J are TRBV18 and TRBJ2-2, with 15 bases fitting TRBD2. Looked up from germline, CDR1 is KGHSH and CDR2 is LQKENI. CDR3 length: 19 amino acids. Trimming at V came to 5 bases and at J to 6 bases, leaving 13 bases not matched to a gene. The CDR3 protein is CASSGLPGLAGGPAGELFF. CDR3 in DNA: TGTGCCAGCTCAGGGCTACCGGGACTAGCGGGAGGCCCAGCCGGGGAGCTGTTTTTT.

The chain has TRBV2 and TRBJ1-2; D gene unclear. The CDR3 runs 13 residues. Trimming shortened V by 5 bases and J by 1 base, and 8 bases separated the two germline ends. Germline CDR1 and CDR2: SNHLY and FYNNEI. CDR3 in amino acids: CASSRELNYGYTF. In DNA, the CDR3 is TGTGCCAGCAGTCGGGAGCTTAACTATGGCTACACCTTC.

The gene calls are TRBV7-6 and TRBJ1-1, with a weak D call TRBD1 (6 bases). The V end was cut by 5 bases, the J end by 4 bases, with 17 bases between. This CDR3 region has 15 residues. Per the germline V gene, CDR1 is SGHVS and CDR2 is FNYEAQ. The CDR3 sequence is CASSPRQGRVTEAFF. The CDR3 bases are TGTGCCAGCAGCCCCCGTCAGGGGCGAGTCACTGAAGCTTTCTTT.

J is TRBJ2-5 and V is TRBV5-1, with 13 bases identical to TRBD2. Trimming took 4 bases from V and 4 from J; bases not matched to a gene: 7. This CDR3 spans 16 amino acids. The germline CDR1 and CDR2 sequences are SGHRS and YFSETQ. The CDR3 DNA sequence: TGCGCCAGCAGCCCGCCGGGACTAGCGGGAAGAGAGACCCAGTACTTC. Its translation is CASSPPGLAGRETQYF.